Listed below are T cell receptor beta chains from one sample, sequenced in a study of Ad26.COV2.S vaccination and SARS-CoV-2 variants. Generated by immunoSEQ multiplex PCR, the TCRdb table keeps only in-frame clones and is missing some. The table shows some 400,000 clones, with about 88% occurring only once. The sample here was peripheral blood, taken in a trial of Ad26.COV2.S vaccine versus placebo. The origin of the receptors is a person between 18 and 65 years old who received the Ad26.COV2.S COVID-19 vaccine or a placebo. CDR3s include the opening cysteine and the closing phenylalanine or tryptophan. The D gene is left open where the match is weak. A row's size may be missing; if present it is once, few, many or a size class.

DNA: TGTGCCAGTAGTTCCGAAACCTACAATGAGCAGTTCTTC
CDR3: CASSSETYNEQFF
J: TRBJ2-1
D: NA
V: TRBV19
size: NA

DNA: TGTGCCAGCAGTTTTAAAACGGACCCTGGCGGTTCACCCCTCCACTTT
CDR3: CASSFKTDPGGSPLHF
J: TRBJ1-6
D: NA
V: TRBV6-5
size: NA

DNA: TGTGCCAGCAGTTCCGGACTAGCCTACACCGGGGAGCTGTTTTTT
CDR3: CASSSGLAYTGELFF
J: TRBJ2-2
D: TRBD2
V: TRBV6-2/TRBV6-3
size: NA

DNA: TGCGCCAGCAGCTTGTCTAGCGGGAGCCACAATGAGCAGTTCTTC
CDR3: CASSLSSGSHNEQFF
J: TRBJ2-1
D: TRBD2
V: TRBV5-1
size: NA

DNA: TGTGCCATCAGTGGGGACAGGGAGGTGGAGACCCAGTACTTC
CDR3: CAISGDREVETQYF
J: TRBJ2-5
D: TRBD1
V: TRBV10-3
size: NA

DNA: TGTGCCAGCAGACGAGGAGTGGCAGGGGACACTGAAGCTTTCTTT
CDR3: CASRRGVAGDTEAFF
J: TRBJ1-1
D: NA
V: TRBV5-4
size: NA

DNA: TGCGCCAGCAGCTTGTCCCAGAACTATGGCTACACCTTC
CDR3: CASSLSQNYGYTF
J: TRBJ1-2
D: NA
V: TRBV5-1
size: NA

DNA: TGTGCCAGCAGCCTGGTTGGAGGCAATCAGCCCCAGCATTTT
CDR3: CASSLVGGNQPQHF
J: TRBJ1-5
D: NA
V: TRBV5-5
size: NA

DNA: TGTGCCAGCAGCGGGGCGGGGACTACCTACAATGAGCAGTTCTTC
CDR3: CASSGAGTTYNEQFF
J: TRBJ2-1
D: TRBD2
V: TRBV9
size: once

DNA: TGTGCCAGCAGCTTAGTTTTTTGGGGACCGGGGGAGGATACTGAAGCTTTCTTT
CDR3: CASSLVFWGPGEDTEAFF
J: TRBJ1-1
D: NA
V: TRBV7-2
size: NA

DNA: TGTGCCAGCAGCTTTCGCACTAGCGAGGTAGTTTGCGAGCAGTACTTC
CDR3: CASSFRTSEVVCEQYF
J: TRBJ2-7
D: TRBD2
V: TRBV5-8
size: few

DNA: TGTGCCAGCAGTTCTTTCCTAGCGGGAGGCGCCTACGAGCAGTACTTC
CDR3: CASSSFLAGGAYEQYF
J: TRBJ2-7
D: TRBD2
V: TRBV6-5
size: NA

DNA: TGCGCCAGCAGCCCCCCGGGACAGGGGCTCACCGGGGAGCTGTTTTTT
CDR3: CASSPPGQGLTGELFF
J: TRBJ2-2
D: TRBD1
V: TRBV5-1
size: NA

DNA: TGTGCCAGCAGTTTGTTCGGGAGGGCTGAGACCCAGTACTTC
CDR3: CASSLFGRAETQYF
J: TRBJ2-5
D: TRBD2
V: TRBV27
size: NA

DNA: TGTGCCAGCAGTGAATCGTTACAGGGTAATTCACCCCTCCACTTT
CDR3: CASSESLQGNSPLHF
J: TRBJ1-6
D: NA
V: TRBV6-1
size: NA

DNA: TGTGCCAGTAGACCGCAAGGGACTAGCGGGACGGGCATTCAGTACTTC
CDR3: CASRPQGTSGTGIQYF
J: TRBJ2-4
D: TRBD2
V: TRBV19
size: NA

DNA: TGTGCCAGCAGTGGACCTGAGAACTATGGCTACACCTTC
CDR3: CASSGPENYGYTF
J: TRBJ1-2
D: NA
V: TRBV2
size: NA

DNA: TGTGCCAGCTCGGAACAGGGGTATGGCTACACCTTC
CDR3: CASSEQGYGYTF
J: TRBJ1-2
D: TRBD1
V: TRBV7-9
size: once

DNA: TGTGCCAGCAGTTACGGCTTGATCAATTCACCCCTCCACTTT
CDR3: CASSYGLINSPLHF
J: TRBJ1-6
D: NA
V: TRBV6-5
size: few

DNA: TGTGCCTGCCCCAGGGGACTATCCTCCTACGAGCAGTACTTC
CDR3: CACPRGLSSYEQYF
J: TRBJ2-7
D: NA
V: TRBV30
size: NA

DNA: TGTGCCAGCAGCTTAGCGCGCGGGGGCTACGAGCAGTACTTC
CDR3: CASSLARGGYEQYF
J: TRBJ2-7
D: TRBD2
V: TRBV7-8
size: NA

DNA: TGTGCCAGCAGTGTTCGGACAGGGTACGAGCAGTACTTC
CDR3: CASSVRTGYEQYF
J: TRBJ2-7
D: TRBD1
V: TRBV2
size: NA

DNA: TGTGCTAGTGGTTTGGTAACGGCGGGAGGAGGGCGAGAGACCCAGTACTTC
CDR3: CASGLVTAGGGRETQYF
J: TRBJ2-5
D: TRBD2
V: TRBV12-5
size: NA

DNA: TGTGCCAGTAGTATAGGTAGCGGGAGCCCCTACGAGCAGTACTTC
CDR3: CASSIGSGSPYEQYF
J: TRBJ2-7
D: TRBD2
V: TRBV19
size: once

DNA: TGTGCCAGCAGCCAAGCTTCAGATACGCAGTATTTT
CDR3: CASSQASDTQYF
J: TRBJ2-3
D: NA
V: TRBV3-1/TRBV3-2
size: NA

DNA: TGTGCCAGCAGTGTGTGGCTAGCGGGATCCGAAGATACGCAGTATTTT
CDR3: CASSVWLAGSEDTQYF
J: TRBJ2-3
D: TRBD2
V: TRBV2
size: NA

DNA: TGTGCCAGCAGCCCGAACTACCCCGAGCAGTACTTC
CDR3: CASSPNYPEQYF
J: TRBJ2-7
D: NA
V: TRBV12-3/TRBV12-4
size: NA

DNA: TGTGCCAGCAGCGGCCCCACGCGGCGTCACACCGGGGAGCTGTTTTTT
CDR3: CASSGPTRRHTGELFF
J: TRBJ2-2
D: NA
V: TRBV5-6
size: few

DNA: TGTGCCAGCAGCTCGTTCCGGGACCGGGATGAAAAACTGTTTTTT
CDR3: CASSSFRDRDEKLFF
J: TRBJ1-4
D: NA
V: TRBV5-8
size: NA

DNA: TGTGCCAGCAGCTTTAAATCCGGGGCCTATCAGCCCCAGCATTTT
CDR3: CASSFKSGAYQPQHF
J: TRBJ1-5
D: NA
V: TRBV7-2
size: NA

DNA: TGTGCCAGCAGCTTAGGTCCAGCGGGAGGATCTTACAATGAGCAGTTCTTC
CDR3: CASSLGPAGGSYNEQFF
J: TRBJ2-1
D: TRBD2
V: TRBV11-3
size: NA

DNA: TGTGCCAGCAGTCCTGGACAGGGGGGTGAGACCCAGTACTTC
CDR3: CASSPGQGGETQYF
J: TRBJ2-5
D: TRBD1
V: TRBV28
size: NA

DNA: TGTGCCAGCAGTTTATCACAGAACTATGGCTACACCTTC
CDR3: CASSLSQNYGYTF
J: TRBJ1-2
D: NA
V: TRBV28
size: NA

DNA: TGTGCCAGCACCCGACTAGCAGCTAGCTCCTACAATGAGCAGTTCTTC
CDR3: CASTRLAASSYNEQFF
J: TRBJ2-1
D: TRBD2
V: TRBV28
size: NA

DNA: TGTGCCAGCAGCTTATGGGAGGGGCTAGCGGGAGGGCCCTACGAGCAGTACTTC
CDR3: CASSLWEGLAGGPYEQYF
J: TRBJ2-7
D: TRBD2
V: TRBV7-2
size: NA

DNA: TGTGCCAGTAGTATACCGTCAGGGAGTCAGCCCCAGCATTTT
CDR3: CASSIPSGSQPQHF
J: TRBJ1-5
D: NA
V: TRBV19
size: NA

DNA: TGTGCCAGCAGCTTGGACAGCCTCACCGAAGCTTTCTTT
CDR3: CASSLDSLTEAFF
J: TRBJ1-1
D: NA
V: TRBV5-4
size: NA

DNA: TGTGCCAGTAGTATAGGGACTACCTCTGGAAACACCATATATTTT
CDR3: CASSIGTTSGNTIYF
J: TRBJ1-3
D: NA
V: TRBV19
size: NA

DNA: TGTGCCAGCCAGGGTCTCGACGAGCAGTACTTC
CDR3: CASQGLDEQYF
J: TRBJ2-7
D: NA
V: TRBV3-1/TRBV3-2
size: NA

DNA: TGTGCCAGCAGGAGGGACTCTGGGGCCAACGTCCTGACTTTC
CDR3: CASRRDSGANVLTF
J: TRBJ2-6
D: NA
V: TRBV28
size: NA

DNA: TGTGCCAGCAGCGTAGGAGGGACAGGACGCTCTGGAAACACCATATATTTT
CDR3: CASSVGGTGRSGNTIYF
J: TRBJ1-3
D: TRBD1
V: TRBV9
size: NA

DNA: TGTGCCAGCAGCTTGGTGGGTGGCTACACCTTC
CDR3: CASSLVGGYTF
J: TRBJ1-2
D: NA
V: TRBV7-2
size: NA

DNA: TGTGCCAGCAGCGCGGAACAGGGGGCGGTAAACATTCAGTACTTC
CDR3: CASSAEQGAVNIQYF
J: TRBJ2-4
D: TRBD1
V: TRBV5-4
size: NA

DNA: TGTGCCAGCAGTGAAGGGCAGATCTATGGCTACACCTTC
CDR3: CASSEGQIYGYTF
J: TRBJ1-2
D: NA
V: TRBV2
size: once

DNA: TGTGCCAGTAGTATCGGGCCTTCTCAACACACTGAAGCTTTCTTT
CDR3: CASSIGPSQHTEAFF
J: TRBJ1-1
D: NA
V: TRBV19
size: NA

DNA: TGTGCCAGCAGCCTTACCGGGACAGTTAATCAGCCCCAGCATTTT
CDR3: CASSLTGTVNQPQHF
J: TRBJ1-5
D: TRBD1
V: TRBV6-5
size: few

DNA: TGCGCCAGCAGCCAAGATGCAGGAGACTCCTACGAGCAGTACTTC
CDR3: CASSQDAGDSYEQYF
J: TRBJ2-7
D: NA
V: TRBV4-1
size: NA

DNA: TGTGCCAGCAGCCAAGCTAGCGGCTCGTACCAAGAGACCCAGTACTTC
CDR3: CASSQASGSYQETQYF
J: TRBJ2-5
D: TRBD2
V: TRBV3-1/TRBV3-2
size: NA

DNA: TGCGCCAGGGGGAGACGGAACGTGATGAACACTGAAGCTTTCTTT
CDR3: CARGRRNVMNTEAFF
J: TRBJ1-1
D: NA
V: TRBV10-1
size: NA

DNA: TGTGCCAGCTCACTGGCGTCTAATGTGGCCAACGTCCTGACTTTC
CDR3: CASSLASNVANVLTF
J: TRBJ2-6
D: NA
V: TRBV18
size: NA

DNA: TGTGCCAGTCTCGTTTCTCTCACCGGGGAGCTGTTTTTT
CDR3: CASLVSLTGELFF
J: TRBJ2-2
D: NA
V: TRBV28
size: NA

DNA: TGTGCCAGTACGACCGGGACACCACAAGAGACCCAGTACTTC
CDR3: CASTTGTPQETQYF
J: TRBJ2-5
D: NA
V: TRBV19
size: NA

DNA: TGCAGTGCTAGTCCCGGACCCGGGTCGTGGGAGACCCAGTACTTC
CDR3: CSASPGPGSWETQYF
J: TRBJ2-5
D: NA
V: TRBV20-1
size: NA

DNA: TGTGCCAGCAGTTACGCGGGAAGCGGCGATGAGCAGTTCTTC
CDR3: CASSYAGSGDEQFF
J: TRBJ2-1
D: NA
V: TRBV6-5
size: NA

DNA: TGTGCCAGCATGGGGGGGCGCAATGACGAGCAGTACTTC
CDR3: CASMGGRNDEQYF
J: TRBJ2-7
D: NA
V: TRBV21-1
size: NA

DNA: TGTGCCAGCAGCGTAGGGGGACAGGGCTGGAATGAGCAGTTCTTC
CDR3: CASSVGGQGWNEQFF
J: TRBJ2-1
D: TRBD1
V: TRBV9
size: NA

DNA: TGTGCCAGCAGCTTATCTCAGGGACCGGCCTCTGGCTACACCTTC
CDR3: CASSLSQGPASGYTF
J: TRBJ1-2
D: NA
V: TRBV7-3
size: NA